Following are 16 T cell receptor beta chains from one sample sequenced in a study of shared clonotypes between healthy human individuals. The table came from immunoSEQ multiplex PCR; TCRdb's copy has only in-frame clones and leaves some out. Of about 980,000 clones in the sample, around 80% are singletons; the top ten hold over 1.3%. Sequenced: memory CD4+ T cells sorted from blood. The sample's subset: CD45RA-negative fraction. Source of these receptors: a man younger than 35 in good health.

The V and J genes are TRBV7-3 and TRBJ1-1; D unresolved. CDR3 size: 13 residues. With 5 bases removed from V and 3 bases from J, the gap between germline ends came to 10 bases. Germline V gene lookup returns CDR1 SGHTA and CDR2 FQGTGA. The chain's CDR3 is CASSQIRDTEAFF. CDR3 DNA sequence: TGTGCCAGCAGCCAAATCCGGGACACTGAAGCTTTCTTT.

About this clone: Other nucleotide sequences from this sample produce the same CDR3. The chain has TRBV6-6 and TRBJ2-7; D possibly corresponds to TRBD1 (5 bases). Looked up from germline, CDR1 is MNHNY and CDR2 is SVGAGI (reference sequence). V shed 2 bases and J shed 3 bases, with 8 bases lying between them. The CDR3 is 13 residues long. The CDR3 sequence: CASSYRGGYEQYF. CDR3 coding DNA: TGTGCCAGCAGTTACAGGGGCGGCTACGAGCAGTACTTC.

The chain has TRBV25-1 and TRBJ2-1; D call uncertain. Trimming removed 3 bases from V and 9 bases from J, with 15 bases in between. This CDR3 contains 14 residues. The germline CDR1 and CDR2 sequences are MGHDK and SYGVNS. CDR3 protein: CASSEQYLASEQFF. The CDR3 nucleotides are TGTGCCAGCAGTGAGCAATACCTCGCGAGTGAGCAGTTCTTC.

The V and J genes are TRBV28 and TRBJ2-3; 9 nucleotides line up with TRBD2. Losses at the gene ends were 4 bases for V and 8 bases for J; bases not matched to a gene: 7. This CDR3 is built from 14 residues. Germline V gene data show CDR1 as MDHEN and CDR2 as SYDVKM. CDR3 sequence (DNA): TGTGCCAGCAGTTCTAGCGGGACCCGTGTTACGCAGTATTTT. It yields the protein CASSSSGTRVTQYF.

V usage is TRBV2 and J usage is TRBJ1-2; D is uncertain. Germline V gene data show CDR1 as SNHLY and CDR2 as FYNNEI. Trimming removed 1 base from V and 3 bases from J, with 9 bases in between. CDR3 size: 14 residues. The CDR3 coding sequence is TGTGCCAGCAGTGAAGGGACGGGGTACTATGGCTACACCTTC. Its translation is CASSEGTGYYGYTF.

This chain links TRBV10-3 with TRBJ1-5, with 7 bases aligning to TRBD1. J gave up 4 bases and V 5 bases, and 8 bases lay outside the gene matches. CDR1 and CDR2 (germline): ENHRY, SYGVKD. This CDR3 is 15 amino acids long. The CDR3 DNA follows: TGTGCCATCAGTCCACAGGGGTCGGGAAATCAGCCCCAGCATTTT. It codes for CAISPQGSGNQPQHF.

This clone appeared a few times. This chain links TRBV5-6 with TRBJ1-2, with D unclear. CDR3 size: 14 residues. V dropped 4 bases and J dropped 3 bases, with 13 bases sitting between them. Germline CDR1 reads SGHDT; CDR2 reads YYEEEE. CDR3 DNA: TGTGCCAGCAGCCTTGTCGGAGAGGACTATGGCTACACCTTC. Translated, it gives CASSLVGEDYGYTF.

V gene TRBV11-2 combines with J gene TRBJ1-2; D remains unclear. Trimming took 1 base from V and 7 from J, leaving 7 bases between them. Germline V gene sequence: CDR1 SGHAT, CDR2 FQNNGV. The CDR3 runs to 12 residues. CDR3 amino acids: CASSLVSGGYTF. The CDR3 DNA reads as TGTGCCAGCAGCTTAGTGTCGGGTGGCTACACCTTC.

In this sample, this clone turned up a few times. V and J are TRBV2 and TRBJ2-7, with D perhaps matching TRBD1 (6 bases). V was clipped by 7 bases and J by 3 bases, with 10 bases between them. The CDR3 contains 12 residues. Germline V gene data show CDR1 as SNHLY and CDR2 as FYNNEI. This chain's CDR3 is CASKIQGYEQYF. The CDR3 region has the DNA TGTGCCAGCAAGATACAGGGCTACGAGCAGTACTTC. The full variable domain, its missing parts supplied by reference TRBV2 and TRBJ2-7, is EPEVTQTPSHQVTQMGQEVILRCVPISNHLYFYWYRQILGQKVEFLVSFYNNEISEKSEIFDDQFSVERPDGSNFTLKIRSTKLEDSAMYFCASKIQGYEQYFGPGTRLTVT.

CDR3 residues: CASRSGLAGLETQYF. CDR3 nucleotides: TGTGCCAGCAGATCGGGACTAGCGGGACTAGAGACCCAGTACTTC. The chain links TRBV6-1 to TRBJ2-5, with 13 bases fitting TRBD2. The ends lost 6 bases at V and 4 bases at J; junction bases unmatched: 5. The germline V gene has CDR1 MNHNS and CDR2 SASEGT. The CDR3 is made up of 15 amino acids.

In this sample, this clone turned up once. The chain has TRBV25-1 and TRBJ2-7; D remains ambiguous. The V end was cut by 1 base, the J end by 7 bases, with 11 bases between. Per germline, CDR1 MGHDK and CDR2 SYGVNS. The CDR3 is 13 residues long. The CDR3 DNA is TGTGCCAGCAGTGAATCCAATGAGGAGGAGCAGTACTTC. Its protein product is CASSESNEEEQYF.

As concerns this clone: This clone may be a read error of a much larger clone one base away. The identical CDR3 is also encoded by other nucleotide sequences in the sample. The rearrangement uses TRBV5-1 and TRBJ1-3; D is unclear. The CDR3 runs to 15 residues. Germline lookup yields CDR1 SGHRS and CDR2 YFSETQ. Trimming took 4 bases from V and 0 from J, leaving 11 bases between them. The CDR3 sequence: CASSVDGSSGNTIYF. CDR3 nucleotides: TGCGCCAGCAGCGTGGACGGGAGCTCTGGAAACACCATATATTTT.

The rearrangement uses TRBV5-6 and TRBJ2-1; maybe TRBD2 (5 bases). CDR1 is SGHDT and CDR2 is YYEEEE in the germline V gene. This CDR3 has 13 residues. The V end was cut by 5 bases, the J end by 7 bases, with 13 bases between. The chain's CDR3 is CASRSTSGNEQFF. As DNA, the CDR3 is TGTGCCAGCAGATCAACCTCGGGAAATGAGCAGTTCTTC.

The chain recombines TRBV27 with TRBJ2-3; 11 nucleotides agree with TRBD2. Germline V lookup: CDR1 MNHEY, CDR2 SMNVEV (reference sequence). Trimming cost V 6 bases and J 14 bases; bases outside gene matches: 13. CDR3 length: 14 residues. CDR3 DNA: TGTGCCAGCAGAATGGCACTAGCGGGGGCCCCTACGTATTTT. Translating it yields CASRMALAGAPTYF.

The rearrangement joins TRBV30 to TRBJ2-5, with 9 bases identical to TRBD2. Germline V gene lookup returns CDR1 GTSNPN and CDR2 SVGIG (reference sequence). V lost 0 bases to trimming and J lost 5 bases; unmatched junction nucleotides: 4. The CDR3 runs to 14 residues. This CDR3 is CAWSVGLAGETQYF. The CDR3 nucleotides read TGTGCCTGGAGTGTAGGTCTAGCGGGGGAGACCCAGTACTTC.

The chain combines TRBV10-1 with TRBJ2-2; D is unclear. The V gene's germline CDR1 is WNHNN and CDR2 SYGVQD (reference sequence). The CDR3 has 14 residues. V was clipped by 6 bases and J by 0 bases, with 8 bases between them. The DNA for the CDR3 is TGCGCCAGCAGACCCGGATCGAACACCGGGGAGCTGTTTTTT. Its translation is CASRPGSNTGELFF.